This T cell receptor (beta chain) was found in a study of blood T cell repertoires in COVID-19. Turning to the study itself: Both acute and convalescent COVID-19 samples were obtained from the United States, Italy and Spain. PBMCs, B-cell-depleted T cells, or T cells provided the cDNA or gDNA that made up the material.

Germline CDR1 MGHRA, CDR2 YSYEKL. Deletions cut 4 bases from V and 2 bases from J, with 14 bases between. This CDR3 comprises 15 residues. In the study's own analysis: Amplification with reference gene primers provided the estimates of nucleated cell counts. Profiled with immunoSEQ multiplex PCR; TCRdb holds only in-frame clones, not every one. That table furnishes V, J and clone size, whereas the DNA furnished D and trimming. This table holds 190,000 or so clones, 80% to 85% found once. Participants came from roughly 24 US areas, aged about 18 to 100 years. The source is a man between 40 and 49 years old who had recovered from COVID-19. Sequenced sample: PBMCs or T cells enriched from blood (not recorded which). The chain employs TRBV4-1 and TRBJ1-2, with D tentatively TRBD1 (5 bases). The CDR3 is CASSRVGAENYGYTF. CDR3 in DNA: TGCGCCAGCAGCCGAGTTGGGGCGGAGAACTATGGCTACACCTTC.